The clone carrying this T cell receptor beta chain was seen many times. This sample is part of a study of early T cells in non-severe SARS-CoV-2 infection. In the study overall: Chains were unpaired, as sequencing was done on bulk RNA from unsorted whole blood.

Trimming shortened V by 3 bases and J by 3 bases, and 12 bases separated the two germline ends. This CDR3 is built from 13 residues. Germline V CDR1 and CDR2: DFQATT, SNEGSKA (reference sequence). TCRdb independently ran MiXCR on the 5' RACE reads; one entry per CDR3 protein. The sample lists 95,000 to 100,000 distinct CDR3 sequences, roughly 13% seen once, with under 2.5% in the top ten. The clonotype was recovered from an adult who was a healthcare worker with PCR-confirmed SARS-CoV-2 infection or an uninfected control (not recorded which). Sequenced material: whole blood. The chain recombines TRBV20-1 with TRBJ2-7; D is possibly TRBD1 (6 bases). In DNA form, the CDR3 reads TGCAGTGCTAGGATACAGGGAAACTACGAGCAGTACTTC. Its translation: CSARIQGNYEQYF.